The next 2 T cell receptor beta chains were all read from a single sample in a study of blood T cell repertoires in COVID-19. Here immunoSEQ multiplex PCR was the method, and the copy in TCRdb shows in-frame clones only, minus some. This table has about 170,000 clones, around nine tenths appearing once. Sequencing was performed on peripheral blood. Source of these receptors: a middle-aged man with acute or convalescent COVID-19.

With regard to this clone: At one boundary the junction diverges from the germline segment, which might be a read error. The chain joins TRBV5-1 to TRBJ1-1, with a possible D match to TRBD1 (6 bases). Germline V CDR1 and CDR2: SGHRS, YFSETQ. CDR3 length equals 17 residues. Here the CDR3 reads CASCLGLGQGPGGEAFF. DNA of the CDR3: TGCGCCAGCTGCTTGGGATTGGGCCAGGGGCCCGGGGGGGAAGCTTTCTTT.

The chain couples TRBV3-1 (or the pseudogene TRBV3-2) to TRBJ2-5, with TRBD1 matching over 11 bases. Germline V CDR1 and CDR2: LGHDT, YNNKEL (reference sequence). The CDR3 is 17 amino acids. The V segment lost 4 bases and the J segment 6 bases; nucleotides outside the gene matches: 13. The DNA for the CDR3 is TGTGCCAGCAGCCTATTAGCGGGACAGGGGGTTGAGAAGACCCAGTACTTC. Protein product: CASSLLAGQGVEKTQYF.